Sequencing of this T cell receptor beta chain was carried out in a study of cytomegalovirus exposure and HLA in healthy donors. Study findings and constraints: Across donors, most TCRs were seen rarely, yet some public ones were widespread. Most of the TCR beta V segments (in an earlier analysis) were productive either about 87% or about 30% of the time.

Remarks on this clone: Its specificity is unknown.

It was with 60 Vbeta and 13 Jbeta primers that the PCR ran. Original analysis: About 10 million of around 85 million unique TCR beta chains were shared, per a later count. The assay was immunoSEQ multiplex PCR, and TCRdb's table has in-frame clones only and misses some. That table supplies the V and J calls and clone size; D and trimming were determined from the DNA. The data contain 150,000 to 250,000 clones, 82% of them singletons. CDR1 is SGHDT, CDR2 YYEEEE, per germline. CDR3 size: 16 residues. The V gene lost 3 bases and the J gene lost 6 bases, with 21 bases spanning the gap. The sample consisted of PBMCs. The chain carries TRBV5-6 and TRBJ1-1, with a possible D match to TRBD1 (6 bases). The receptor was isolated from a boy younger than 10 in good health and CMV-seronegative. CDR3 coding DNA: TGTGCCAGCAGCTCCCGTTGGGGGCAGGTTACATCTGAAGCTTTCTTT. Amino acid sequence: CASSSRWGQVTSEAFF.